This T cell receptor beta chain was retrieved from a study of blood T cell repertoires in COVID-19. Whole-study context: Acute and convalescent COVID-19 samples came from the United States, Italy and Spain.

This clone was recorded only once. The table came from immunoSEQ multiplex PCR; TCRdb's copy has only in-frame clones and leaves some out. The top ten clones hold under 20% of a sample with fewer than 150,000 clones, about four fifths of them seen once. The participants were between roughly 18 and 89 years old and came from some 23 US areas. Cohort 3 recovery required two negative PCRs, clearance, or symptom resolution. The germline V and J ends were trimmed by 3 bases and 4 bases, with 12 bases remaining between them. The CDR3 is made up of 14 amino acids. Germline V gene data show CDR1 as SGDLS and CDR2 as YYNGEE.

This TCR was sampled from a man aged 25 to 40 who had recovered from COVID-19. Sequencing input: PBMCs or T cells enriched from blood (not recorded which). This chain links TRBV9 with TRBJ2-3; weak D call: TRBD1 (5 bases). DNA for the CDR3: TGTGCCAGCAGCGCCAGGGTGCAGTCAGATACGCAGTATTTT. Translation: CASSARVQSDTQYF.